This T cell receptor (beta chain) comes out of a study of blood T cell repertoires in COVID-19. Across the whole study: Spain, Italy and the United States supplied samples that represented acute and convalescent COVID-19. Nucleic acid was either cDNA or gDNA, and it came from T cells, B-cell-depleted T cells, or PBMCs.

The CDR3 totals 14 residues. In germline, CDR1 is SGHDN, CDR2 FVKESK. V gave up 0 bases and J gave up 4 bases, with 9 bases separating them. Per the original data handling: Amplified reference gene primers provided the basis for estimating nucleated cell counts. TCRdb's copy holds only in-frame clones and misses some; the assay was immunoSEQ multiplex PCR. The V and J calls and clone size were taken over from that table, and D and trimming were inferred from the DNA. This sample carries nearly 350,000 clones, around 88% of them seen once, and the ten largest clones take 2.5% to 3%. The specimen sequenced was peripheral blood. This TCR came from a man under 40 with active or convalescent COVID-19. J is TRBJ1-2 and V is TRBV14, with no clear D. CDR3 nucleotides: TGTGCCAGCAGCCAAGATCGCGAATCCTATGGCTACACCTTC. This translates into CASSQDRESYGYTF. Full variable domain (rest looked up from reference TRBV14 and TRBJ1-2): EAGVTQFPSHSVIEKGQTVTLRCDPISGHDNLYWYRRVMGKEIKFLLHFVKESKQDESGMPNNRFLAERTGGTYSTLKVQPAELEDSGVYFCASSQDRESYGYTFGSGTRLTVV.